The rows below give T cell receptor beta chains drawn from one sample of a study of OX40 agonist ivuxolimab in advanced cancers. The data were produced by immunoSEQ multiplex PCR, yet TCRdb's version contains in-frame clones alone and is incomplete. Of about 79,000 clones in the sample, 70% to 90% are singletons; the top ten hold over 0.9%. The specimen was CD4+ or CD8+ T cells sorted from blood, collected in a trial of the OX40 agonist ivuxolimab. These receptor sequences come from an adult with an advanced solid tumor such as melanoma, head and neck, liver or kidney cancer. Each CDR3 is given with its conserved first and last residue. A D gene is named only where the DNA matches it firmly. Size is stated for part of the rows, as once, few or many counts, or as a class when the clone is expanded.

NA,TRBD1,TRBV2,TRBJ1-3,TGTGCCAGCAGTGAAGCGCGGACAGGGGGAAACACCATATATTTT,CASSEARTGGNTIYF
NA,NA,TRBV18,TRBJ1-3,TGTGCCAGCTCACCACGGGAGGGGACCTACTCTGGAAACACCATATATTTT,CASSPREGTYSGNTIYF
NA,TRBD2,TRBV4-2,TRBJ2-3,TGTGCCAGCAGCCAGCTACCGGGACTAGCGGACAGCACAGATACGCAGTATTTT,CASSQLPGLADSTDTQYF
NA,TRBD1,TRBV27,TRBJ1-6,TGTGCCAGCAGCGCCACTTTCGCACAGGGGCCTAATTCACCCCTCCACTTT,CASSATFAQGPNSPLHF
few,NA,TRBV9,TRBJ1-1,TGTGCCAGCAGCGTAGGTTCGAACACTGAAGCTTTCTTT,CASSVGSNTEAFF
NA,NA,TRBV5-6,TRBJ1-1,TGTGCCAGCAGCTTGGCCAGGGTCGCTGAAGCTTTCTTT,CASSLARVAEAFF
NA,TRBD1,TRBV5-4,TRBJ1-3,TGTGCCAGCAGCCCAGGGGGCGCTGGAAACACCATATATTTT,CASSPGGAGNTIYF
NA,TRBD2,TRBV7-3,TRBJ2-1,TGTGCCAGCAGCTTACAGCTAGCGGGTTACAATGAGCAGTTCTTC,CASSLQLAGYNEQFF
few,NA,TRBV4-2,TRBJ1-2,TGTGCCAGCAGCCAAGACAGGGAGGATGGCTACACCTTC,CASSQDREDGYTF
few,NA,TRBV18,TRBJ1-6,TGTGCCAGCTCACCAGCTCGGTCAGGGTCACCCCTCCACTTT,CASSPARSGSPLHF
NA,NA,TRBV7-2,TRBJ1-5,TGTGCCAGCAGCTCACAGGGCAATCAGCCCCAGCATTTT,CASSSQGNQPQHF
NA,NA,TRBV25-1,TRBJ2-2,TGTGCCAGCAGGTCGGGGGCGGGCACCGGGGAGCTGTTTTTT,CASRSGAGTGELFF
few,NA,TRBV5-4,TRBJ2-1,TGTGCCAGCAGCTTAGCGCGGAATGAGCAGTTCTTC,CASSLARNEQFF
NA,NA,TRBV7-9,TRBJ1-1,TGTGCCAGCAGCCTACAGGAGAACACTGAAGCTTTCTTT,CASSLQENTEAFF
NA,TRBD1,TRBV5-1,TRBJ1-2,TGCGCCAGCAGCCCGACAGGGAGCTACGACTATGGCTACACCTTC,CASSPTGSYDYGYTF
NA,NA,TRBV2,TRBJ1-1,TGTGCCAGCAGTGAAGCAGTCTTACAGGGTCTCGTGAACACTGAAGCTTTCTTT,CASSEAVLQGLVNTEAFF